This TCR beta chain was obtained from a study of cytomegalovirus exposure and HLA in healthy donors. Study results and caveats: The authors listed 150 or so TCR beta chains as cytomegalovirus-associated. Confirmation was obtained in vitro that three CMV-associated chains are specific for CMV antigens.

The method was immunoSEQ multiplex PCR; TCRdb's version includes in-frame clones alone and lacks a portion of them. The table includes 150,000 to 250,000 clones, roughly 88% detected once. Notes on this clone: Its antigen is undetermined.

The specimen sequenced was PBMCs. The receptor was isolated from a woman in her twenties or thirties in good health and CMV-seropositive.

CDR3 nucleotide sequence: TGTGCCAGCAGCTCGGAGGGGCTGAGCAATCAGCCCCAGCATTTT. It encodes CASSSEGLSNQPQHF. The chain has TRBV7-9 and TRBJ1-5; TRBD1 might be the D (5 bases). Looked up from germline, CDR1 is SEHNR and CDR2 is FQNEAQ (reference sequence). The CDR3 spans 15 residues. V was trimmed by 4 bases and J by 1 base, leaving 11 bases between them.